These T cell receptor beta chains were read from a single sample in a study of blood T cell repertoires in COVID-19. TCRdb's table, derived via immunoSEQ multiplex PCR, lists solely in-frame clones and lacks some. Of 150,000 to 200,000 clones in the sample, about 89% are singletons; the top ten hold 1.5% to 2%. The sequencing input was peripheral blood. These receptors were obtained from a man aged 18-30 years who had recovered from COVID-19. Each CDR3 is given with its conserved first and last residue. A D gene is named only where the DNA matches it firmly. Only some rows state a clone size, as once, few, many or a class for expanded clones.

V gene,D gene,CDR3 length,J gene,clone size,CDR3 DNA,CDR3 protein
TRBV3-1/TRBV3-2,TRBD1,16,TRBJ2-5,NA,TGTGCCAGCAGCAATAAGCGACAGGGGACGGAAGAGACCCAGTACTTC,CASSNKRQGTEETQYF
TRBV7-2,NA,15,TRBJ2-7,once,TGTGCCAGCAGCTCGTGGGGGGAACGACAGGGCCGGCAGTACTTC,CASSSWGERQGRQYF
TRBV28,NA,13,TRBJ1-1,NA,TGTGCCAGCAGTTTAAGGCGTCGGGTTGAAGCTTTCTTT,CASSLRRRVEAFF
TRBV24-1,NA,16,TRBJ1-6,NA,TGTGCCACCAGTCCCGGGGTGGGGTTTTATAATTCACCCCTCCACTTT,CATSPGVGFYNSPLHF
TRBV30,NA,13,TRBJ2-7,NA,TGTGCCTGGAGTGAGTCGCGGCGAGGCGAGCAGTACTTC,CAWSESRRGEQYF
TRBV25-1,TRBD2,18,TRBJ2-5,NA,TGTGCCAGCAGTGATCGTACTAGCGGGGGTGGGAGGTCAGAGACCCAGTACTTC,CASSDRTSGGGRSETQYF
TRBV7-9,TRBD1,14,TRBJ1-2,NA,TGTGCCAGCACCTCCCGACAGGGGGCTGGGGGCTACACCTTC,CASTSRQGAGGYTF
TRBV23-1,NA,10,TRBJ2-2,NA,TGCGCCAGCAGCCAGGGTGGGCTGTTTTTT,CASSQGGLFF
TRBV9,TRBD2,15,TRBJ2-1,NA,TGTGCCAGCAGCCGGGGACTAGCGACCTACAATGAGCAGTTCTTC,CASSRGLATYNEQFF
TRBV9,NA,14,TRBJ2-3,few,TGTGCCAGCAGCAAGACAGTATACACAGATACGCAGTATTTT,CASSKTVYTDTQYF
TRBV6-2/TRBV6-3,NA,13,TRBJ2-1,NA,TGTGCCAGCAGTTACGGGCCAGCTAATGAGCAGTTCTTC,CASSYGPANEQFF
TRBV9,NA,15,TRBJ2-1,NA,TGTGCCAGCAGCGCCCGACAGGGACTCTACAATGAGCAGTTCTTC,CASSARQGLYNEQFF
TRBV30,NA,14,TRBJ1-2,NA,TGTGCCTGGACATTGGGGGGGGCTGACTATGGCTACACCTTC,CAWTLGGADYGYTF
TRBV3-1/TRBV3-2,TRBD2,20,TRBJ2-1,once,TGTGCCAGCAGCCAAGGGGGGGCAGGTCTAGCGGGAGGCCCCTTGGATGAGCAGTTCTTC,CASSQGGAGLAGGPLDEQFF
TRBV5-1,TRBD1,13,TRBJ2-7,NA,TGCGCCAGCAGCGTGGACAGGGACTACGAGCAGTACTTC,CASSVDRDYEQYF
TRBV7-3,NA,15,TRBJ2-5,NA,TGTGCCAGCAGCTTTGGTAGGGGGTACCAAGAGACCCAGTACTTC,CASSFGRGYQETQYF
TRBV6-1,NA,15,TRBJ2-5,NA,TGTGCCAGCAGTGAAGTGAGACCCCGGGGGGAGACCCAGTACTTC,CASSEVRPRGETQYF
TRBV5-1,NA,15,TRBJ2-7,few,TGCGCCAGCAGCTTAACCGGGAGCGAATCCTACGAGCAGTACTTC,CASSLTGSESYEQYF
TRBV19,NA,14,TRBJ1-6,NA,TGTGCCAGTATAGGAGACAGGATCAATTCACCCCTCCACTTT,CASIGDRINSPLHF
TRBV6-5,TRBD1,14,TRBJ1-1,NA,TGTGCCAGCAGTTACTCCCAGGGGGCGACTGAAGCTTTCTTT,CASSYSQGATEAFF
TRBV11-2,NA,13,TRBJ2-7,NA,TGTGCCAGCAGCTTAGATTCCCTAGTAGGGCAGTACTTC,CASSLDSLVGQYF
TRBV28,TRBD1,13,TRBJ1-2,NA,TGTGCCAGCAGTTTAGACAGGGTTAGTAGCTACACCTTC,CASSLDRVSSYTF
TRBV12-3/TRBV12-4,NA,12,TRBJ2-7,NA,TGTGCCAGCAGTTTCGGCATCGGGGAGCAGTACTTC,CASSFGIGEQYF
TRBV7-3,NA,15,TRBJ2-3,NA,TGTGCCAGCAGCCTCGGTAGCGTCCTCGGGAATACGCAGTATTTT,CASSLGSVLGNTQYF
TRBV5-4,TRBD1,15,TRBJ2-7,NA,TGTGCCAGCAGCTTTCAGCCAGGGGGCATGTACGAGCAGTACTTC,CASSFQPGGMYEQYF
TRBV30,TRBD1,15,TRBJ2-2,few,TGTGCCTGGAGTTATAGGGGGCGGGACACCGGGGAGCTGTTTTTT,CAWSYRGRDTGELFF
TRBV19,NA,15,TRBJ2-6,NA,TGTGCCAGTAGTATAGGCGGGGCCGGGGCCAACGTCCTGACTTTC,CASSIGGAGANVLTF
TRBV5-4,TRBD1,14,TRBJ2-7,NA,TGTGCCAGCAGCTTGGAAACAGGGGGCTACGAGCAGTACTTC,CASSLETGGYEQYF
TRBV7-3,NA,13,TRBJ1-1,NA,TGTGCCAGCACGGAGGGCCCGAACACTGAAGCTTTCTTT,CASTEGPNTEAFF
TRBV7-3,TRBD2,15,TRBJ2-7,NA,TGTGCCAGCAGCTTGGGGACTAGCGGGAGTTACGAGCAGTACTTC,CASSLGTSGSYEQYF
TRBV7-9,NA,11,TRBJ2-1,NA,TGTGCCAGCAGCTCCCTCCAGCGGTTGTTCTTC,CASSSLQRLFF
TRBV19,NA,14,TRBJ2-3,NA,TGTGCCAGTAGTTCCCGGACTATCACAGATACGCAGTATTTT,CASSSRTITDTQYF
TRBV7-9,TRBD1,16,TRBJ2-5,NA,TGTGCCAGCAGCTGGGGCCAGGACAGGGGCTTCGAGACCCAGTACTTC,CASSWGQDRGFETQYF
TRBV3-1/TRBV3-2,NA,12,TRBJ2-7,NA,TGTGCCAGCAGCCAAAGGGGCTACGAGCAGTACTTC,CASSQRGYEQYF
TRBV3-1/TRBV3-2,TRBD1,17,TRBJ1-1,NA,TGTGCCAGCAGCCAACCCCTCAAGTCGGACAGGGACGGTGAAGCTTTCTTT,CASSQPLKSDRDGEAFF
TRBV19,NA,13,TRBJ1-4,NA,TGTGCCAGTAGTATGGCCCAGGGGGAAAAACTGTTTTTT,CASSMAQGEKLFF
TRBV2,TRBD2,16,TRBJ2-7,NA,TGTGCCAGCAGTGAACAGGCTAGCGGGACACGTGCGGAGCAGTACTTC,CASSEQASGTRAEQYF
TRBV18,NA,16,TRBJ2-7,few,TGTGCCAGCTCACCACCTCTTACGGGAGCCCCCTACGAGCAGTACTTC,CASSPPLTGAPYEQYF
TRBV27,TRBD1,15,TRBJ2-3,NA,TGTGCCAGCAGTTTAAAGGGGGCGAACACAGATACGCAGTATTTT,CASSLKGANTDTQYF
TRBV7-6,NA,15,TRBJ2-1,NA,TGTGCCAGCAGCTTAGTTGTGTCAGTAAACAATGAGCAGTTCTTC,CASSLVVSVNNEQFF
TRBV19,TRBD1,16,TRBJ1-6,few,TGTGCCAGTAGTATCGTGGCAGGGGGCGCGGATTCACCCCTCCACTTT,CASSIVAGGADSPLHF
TRBV30,NA,14,TRBJ2-7,NA,TGTGCCTGGAGTCGGGACACCGTCTCCTACGAGCAGTACTTC,CAWSRDTVSYEQYF
TRBV19,TRBD1,15,TRBJ1-5,NA,TGTGCCAGTAGTATACAGTCGGGACAGAATCAGCCCCAGCATTTT,CASSIQSGQNQPQHF
TRBV28,NA,17,TRBJ2-6,NA,TGTGCCAGCAGCTTAGGTCGGGGGACCTCTGGGGCCAACGTCCTGACTTTC,CASSLGRGTSGANVLTF
TRBV7-3,TRBD2,15,TRBJ2-5,NA,TGTGCCAGCAGCCACGCGGCTAGCGGAAAAGAGACCCAGTACTTC,CASSHAASGKETQYF
TRBV19,NA,14,TRBJ2-7,NA,TGTGCCAGTACTACGGGAAGAACAACCGACGAGCAGTACTTC,CASTTGRTTDEQYF
TRBV28,NA,16,TRBJ2-6,NA,TGTGCCAGCAGGTGGGGCGACAACTCTGGGGCCAACGTCCTGACTTTC,CASRWGDNSGANVLTF
TRBV9,NA,13,TRBJ2-5,NA,TGTGCCAGCAGCCGGGAGCCTCAAGAGACCCAGTACTTC,CASSREPQETQYF
TRBV19,TRBD1,15,TRBJ1-1,NA,TGTGCCAGTAGGAGGAAACAGGGGGCGAACACTGAAGCTTTCTTT,CASRRKQGANTEAFF
TRBV5-1,NA,14,TRBJ1-1,NA,TGCGCCAGCAGCTGGGACACCCTGAACACTGAAGCTTTCTTT,CASSWDTLNTEAFF
TRBV28,TRBD2,14,TRBJ2-1,NA,TGTGCCAGCAAGGGTAGCGGGAGAACCAATGAGCAGTTCTTC,CASKGSGRTNEQFF
TRBV28,TRBD2,16,TRBJ2-3,NA,TGTGCCAGCAGTCGAGATGTTCGACTAGCGGGAGATACGCAGTATTTT,CASSRDVRLAGDTQYF